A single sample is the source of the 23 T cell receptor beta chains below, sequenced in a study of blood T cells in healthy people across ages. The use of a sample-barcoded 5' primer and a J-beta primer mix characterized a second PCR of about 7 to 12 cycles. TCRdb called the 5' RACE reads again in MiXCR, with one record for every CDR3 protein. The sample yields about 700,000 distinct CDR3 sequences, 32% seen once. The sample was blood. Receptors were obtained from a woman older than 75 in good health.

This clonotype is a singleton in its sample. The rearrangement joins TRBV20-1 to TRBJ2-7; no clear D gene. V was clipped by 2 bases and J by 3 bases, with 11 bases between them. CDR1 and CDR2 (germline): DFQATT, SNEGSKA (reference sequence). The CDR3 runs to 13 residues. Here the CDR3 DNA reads TGCAGTGCTAGACGGAATAAGGGCTACGAGCAGTACTTC. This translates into CSARRNKGYEQYF.

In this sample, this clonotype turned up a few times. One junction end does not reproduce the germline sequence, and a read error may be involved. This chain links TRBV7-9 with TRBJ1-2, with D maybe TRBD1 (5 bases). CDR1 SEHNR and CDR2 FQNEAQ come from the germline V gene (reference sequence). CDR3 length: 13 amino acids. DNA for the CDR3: TGTACCAGCAGCCCAGGGTTGAGCTATGGCTACACCTTC. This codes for CTSSPGLSYGYTF.

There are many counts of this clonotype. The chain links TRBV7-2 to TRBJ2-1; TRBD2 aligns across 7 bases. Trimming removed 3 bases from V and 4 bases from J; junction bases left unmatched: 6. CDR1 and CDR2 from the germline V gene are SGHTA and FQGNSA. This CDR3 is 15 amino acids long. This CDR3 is CASSLSGAGYNEQFF. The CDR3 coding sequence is TGTGCCAGCAGCTTGAGCGGGGCGGGATACAATGAGCAGTTCTTC.

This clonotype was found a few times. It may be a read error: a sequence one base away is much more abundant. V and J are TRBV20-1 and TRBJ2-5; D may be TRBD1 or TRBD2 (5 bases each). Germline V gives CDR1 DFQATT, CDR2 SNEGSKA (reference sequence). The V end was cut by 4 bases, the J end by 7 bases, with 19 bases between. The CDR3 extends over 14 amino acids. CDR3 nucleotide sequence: TGCAGTGCTACCCTCGGGACCAGAGGAGGGACCCAGTACTTC. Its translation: CSATLGTRGGTQYF.

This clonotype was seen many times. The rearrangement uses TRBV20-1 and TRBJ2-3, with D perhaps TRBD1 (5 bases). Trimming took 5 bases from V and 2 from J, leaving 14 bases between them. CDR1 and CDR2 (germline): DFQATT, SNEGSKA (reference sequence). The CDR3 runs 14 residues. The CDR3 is CSAPSDTYTDTQYF. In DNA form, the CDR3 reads TGCAGTGCTCCCTCGGACACGTACACAGATACGCAGTATTTT.

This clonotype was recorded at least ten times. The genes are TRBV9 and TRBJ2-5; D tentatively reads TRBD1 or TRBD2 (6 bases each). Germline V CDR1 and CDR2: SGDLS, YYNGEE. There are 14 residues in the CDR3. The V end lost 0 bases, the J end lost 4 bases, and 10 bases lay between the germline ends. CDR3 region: CASSVEGGGETQYF. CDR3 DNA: TGTGCCAGCAGCGTAGAGGGGGGAGGAGAGACCCAGTACTTC.

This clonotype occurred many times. DNA for the CDR3: TGTGCCTGGAGGCCAGACAGCTACGAGCAGTACTTC. Amino acids: CAWRPDSYEQYF. V gene TRBV30 combines with J gene TRBJ2-7, with D possibly being TRBD1 (5 bases). This CDR3 comprises 12 residues. The germline V and J ends were trimmed by 3 bases and 3 bases, with 9 bases remaining between them. CDR1 and CDR2 (germline): GTSNPN, SVGIG (reference sequence).

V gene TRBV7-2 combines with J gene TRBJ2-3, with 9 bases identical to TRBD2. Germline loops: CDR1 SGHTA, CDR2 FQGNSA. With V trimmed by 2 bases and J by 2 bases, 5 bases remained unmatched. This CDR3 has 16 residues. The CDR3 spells CASSLMLAGHTDTQYF. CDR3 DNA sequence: TGTGCCAGCAGCTTAATGCTAGCGGGACACACAGATACGCAGTATTTT.

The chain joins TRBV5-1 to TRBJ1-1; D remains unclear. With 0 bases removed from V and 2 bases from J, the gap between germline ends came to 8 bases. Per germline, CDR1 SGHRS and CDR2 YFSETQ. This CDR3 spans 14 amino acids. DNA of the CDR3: TGCGCCAGCAGCTTGGCGAGCAGAAACACTGAAGCTTTCTTT. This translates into CASSLASRNTEAFF.

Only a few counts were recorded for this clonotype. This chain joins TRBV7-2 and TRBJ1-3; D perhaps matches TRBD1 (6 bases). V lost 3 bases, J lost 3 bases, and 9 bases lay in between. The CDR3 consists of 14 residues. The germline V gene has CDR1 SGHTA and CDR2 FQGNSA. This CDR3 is CASSFTGFGNTIYF. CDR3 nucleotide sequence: TGTGCCAGCAGCTTTACAGGGTTTGGAAACACCATATATTTT.

CDR3 in DNA: TGCGCCAGCAGCCAAGATTTCCTTGAGGGGGCTGAAGCTTTCTTT. Its protein is CASSQDFLEGAEAFF. This rearrangement joins TRBV4-1 to TRBJ1-1; TRBD1 might be the D (6 bases). CDR1 is MGHRA and CDR2 is YSYEKL in the germline V gene. The CDR3 is 15 amino acids. Trimming took 0 bases from V and 6 from J, leaving 14 bases between them.

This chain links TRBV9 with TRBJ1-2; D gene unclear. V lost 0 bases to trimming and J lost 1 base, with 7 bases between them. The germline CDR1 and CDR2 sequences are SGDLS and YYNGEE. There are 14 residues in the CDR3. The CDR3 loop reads CASSVGTRNYGYTF. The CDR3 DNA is TGTGCCAGCAGCGTAGGAACACGTAACTATGGCTACACCTTC.

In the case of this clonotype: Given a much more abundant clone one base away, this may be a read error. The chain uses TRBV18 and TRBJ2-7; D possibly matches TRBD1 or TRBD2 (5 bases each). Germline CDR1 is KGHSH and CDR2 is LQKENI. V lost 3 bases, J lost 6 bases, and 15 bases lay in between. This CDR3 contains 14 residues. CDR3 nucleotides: TGTGCCAGCTCACCGAATACCGAGGGGAGCGAGCAGTACTTC. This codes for CASSPNTEGSEQYF.

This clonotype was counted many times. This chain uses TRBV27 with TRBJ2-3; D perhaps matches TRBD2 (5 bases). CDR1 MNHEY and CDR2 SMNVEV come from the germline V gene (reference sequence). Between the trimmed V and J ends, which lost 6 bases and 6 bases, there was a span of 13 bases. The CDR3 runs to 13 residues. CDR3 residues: CASSNRGPDTQYF. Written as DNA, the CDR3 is TGTGCCAGCAGCAATCGAGGGCCGGATACGCAGTATTTT.

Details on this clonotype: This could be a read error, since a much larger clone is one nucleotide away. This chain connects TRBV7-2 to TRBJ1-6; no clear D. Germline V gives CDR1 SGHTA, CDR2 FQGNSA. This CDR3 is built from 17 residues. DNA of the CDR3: TGTGCCAGCAGTTATGTCCTAGCCGGGGTAGAAGGTTCACCCCGCCACTTT. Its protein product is CASSYVLAGVEGSPRHF.

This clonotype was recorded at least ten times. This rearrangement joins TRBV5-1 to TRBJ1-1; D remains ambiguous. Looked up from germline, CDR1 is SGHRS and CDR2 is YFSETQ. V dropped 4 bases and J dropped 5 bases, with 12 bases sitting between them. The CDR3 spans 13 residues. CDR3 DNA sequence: TGCGCCAGCAGCCTTACACAATCGACTGAAGCTTTCTTT. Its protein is CASSLTQSTEAFF. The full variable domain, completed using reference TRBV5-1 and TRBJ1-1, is KAGVTQTPRYLIKTRGQQVTLSCSPISGHRSVSWYQQTPGQGLQFLFEYFSETQRNKGNFPGRFSGRQFSNSRSEMNVSTLELGDSALYLCASSLTQSTEAFFGQGTRLTVV.

The DNA for the CDR3 is TGCAGTGCCCACCGCGGGGGGGCGGCAGATACGCAGTATTTT. Its protein product is CSAHRGGAADTQYF. This chain connects TRBV20-1 to TRBJ2-3, with 9 bases identical to TRBD2. The CDR3 contains 14 residues. Germline V gene data show CDR1 as DFQATT and CDR2 as SNEGSKA (reference sequence). V dropped 6 bases and J dropped 4; count of bases not matched to a gene: 8.

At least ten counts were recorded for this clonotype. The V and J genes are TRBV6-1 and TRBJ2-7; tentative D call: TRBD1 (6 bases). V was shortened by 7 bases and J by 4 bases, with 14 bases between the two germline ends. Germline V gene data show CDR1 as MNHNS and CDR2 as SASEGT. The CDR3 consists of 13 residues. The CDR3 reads CASMITGTYEQYF. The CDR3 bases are TGTGCCAGCATGATTACAGGGACATACGAGCAGTACTTC.

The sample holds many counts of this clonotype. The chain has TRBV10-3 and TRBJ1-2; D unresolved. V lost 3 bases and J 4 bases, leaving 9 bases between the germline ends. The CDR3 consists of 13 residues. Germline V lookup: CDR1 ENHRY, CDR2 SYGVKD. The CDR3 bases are TGTGCCATCAGTGAAGAGGGCCTCTATGGCTACACCTTC. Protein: CAISEEGLYGYTF.

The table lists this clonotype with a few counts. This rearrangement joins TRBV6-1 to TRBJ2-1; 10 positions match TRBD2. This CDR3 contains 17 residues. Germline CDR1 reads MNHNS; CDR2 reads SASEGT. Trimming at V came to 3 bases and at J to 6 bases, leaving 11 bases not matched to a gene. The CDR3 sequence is CASSDRSLAGVFNEQFF. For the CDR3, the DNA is TGTGCCAGCAGTGACCGATCTCTAGCGGGAGTCTTCAATGAGCAGTTCTTC.

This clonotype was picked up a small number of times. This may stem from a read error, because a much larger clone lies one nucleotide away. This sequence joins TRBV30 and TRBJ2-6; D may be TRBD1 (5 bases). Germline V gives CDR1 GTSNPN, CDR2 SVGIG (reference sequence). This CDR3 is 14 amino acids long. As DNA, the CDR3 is TGTGCCTGGAGTGGAGGCTCTGGGGCCAACGTCCCGACTTTC. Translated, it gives CAWSGGSGANVPTF. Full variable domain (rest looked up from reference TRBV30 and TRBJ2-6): SQTIHQWPATLVQPVGSPLSLECTVEGTSNPNLYWYRQAAGRGLQLLFYSVGIGQISSEVPQNLSASRPQDRQFILSSKKLLLSDSGFYLCAWSGGSGANVPTFGAGSRLTVL.

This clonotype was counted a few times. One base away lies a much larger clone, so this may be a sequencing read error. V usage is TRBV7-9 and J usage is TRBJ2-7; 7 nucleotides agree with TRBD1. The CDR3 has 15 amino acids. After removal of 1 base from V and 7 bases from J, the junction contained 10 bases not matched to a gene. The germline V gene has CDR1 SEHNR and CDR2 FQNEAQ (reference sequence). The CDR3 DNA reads TGTGCCAGCAGCTTAGTTCTGGGACAGAAAAATGAGCAGTACTTC. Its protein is CASSLVLGQKNEQYF. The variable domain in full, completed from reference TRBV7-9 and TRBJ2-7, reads DTGVSQNPRHKITKRGQNVTFRCDPISEHNRLYWYRQTLGQGPEFLTYFQNEAQLEKSRLLSDRFSAERPKGSFSTLEIQRTEQGDSAMYLCASSLVLGQKNEQYFGPGTRLTVT.

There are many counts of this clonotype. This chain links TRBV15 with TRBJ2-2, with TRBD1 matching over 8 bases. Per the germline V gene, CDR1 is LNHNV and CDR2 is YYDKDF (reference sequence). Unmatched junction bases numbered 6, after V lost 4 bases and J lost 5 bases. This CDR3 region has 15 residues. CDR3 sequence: CATSIGQGVTGELFF. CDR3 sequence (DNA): TGTGCCACCAGCATAGGACAGGGAGTAACCGGGGAGCTGTTTTTT.